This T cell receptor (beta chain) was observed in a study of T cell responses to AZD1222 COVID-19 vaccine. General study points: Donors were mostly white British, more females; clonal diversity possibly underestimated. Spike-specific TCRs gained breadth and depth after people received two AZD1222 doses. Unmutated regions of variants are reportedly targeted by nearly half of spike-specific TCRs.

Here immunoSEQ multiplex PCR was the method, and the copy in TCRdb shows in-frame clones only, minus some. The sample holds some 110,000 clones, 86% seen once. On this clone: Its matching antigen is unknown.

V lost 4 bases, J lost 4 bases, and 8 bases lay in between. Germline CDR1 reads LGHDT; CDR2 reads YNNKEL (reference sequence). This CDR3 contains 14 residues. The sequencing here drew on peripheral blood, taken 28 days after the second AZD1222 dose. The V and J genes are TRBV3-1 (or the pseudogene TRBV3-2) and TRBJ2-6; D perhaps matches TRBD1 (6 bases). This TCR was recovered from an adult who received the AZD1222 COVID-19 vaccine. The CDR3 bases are TGTGCCAGCAGCCGGGGGCCCGGGGCCAACGTCCTGACTTTC. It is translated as CASSRGPGANVLTF.